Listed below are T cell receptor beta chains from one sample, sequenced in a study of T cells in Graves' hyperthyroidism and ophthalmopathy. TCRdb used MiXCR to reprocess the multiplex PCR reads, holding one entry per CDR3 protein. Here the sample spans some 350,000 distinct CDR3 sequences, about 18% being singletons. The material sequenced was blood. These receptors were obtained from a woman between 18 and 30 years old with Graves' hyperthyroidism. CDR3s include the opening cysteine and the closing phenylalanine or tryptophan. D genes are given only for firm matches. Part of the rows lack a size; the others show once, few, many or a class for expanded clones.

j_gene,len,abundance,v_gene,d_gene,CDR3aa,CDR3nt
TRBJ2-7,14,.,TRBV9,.,CASNPGRDSYEQYF,TGTGCCAGCAATCCGGGCAGGGACTCCTACGAGCAGTACTTC
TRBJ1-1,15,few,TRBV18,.,CASSLSGGMNTEAFF,TGTGCCAGCTCACTGAGCGGAGGTATGAACACTGAAGCTTTCTTT
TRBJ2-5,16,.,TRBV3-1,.,CASSRRDGREQETQYF,TGTGCCAGCAGCCGACGGGACGGGCGGGAACAAGAGACCCAGTACTTC
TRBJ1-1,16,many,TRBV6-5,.,CASIDGSVLMNTEAFF,TGTGCCAGCATCGACGGCAGTGTTCTTATGAACACTGAAGCTTTCTTT
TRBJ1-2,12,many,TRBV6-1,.,CASRDLNYGYTF,TGTGCCAGCCGAGACCTGAACTATGGCTACACCTTC
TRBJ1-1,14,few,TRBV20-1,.,CSAKPGPSDTEAFF,TGCAGTGCTAAACCGGGCCCCTCGGACACTGAAGCTTTCTTT
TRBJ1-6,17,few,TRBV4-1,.,CASRRGVSSSYNSPLHF,TGCGCCAGCAGGCGGGGGGTCTCAAGCTCCTATAATTCACCCCTCCACTTT
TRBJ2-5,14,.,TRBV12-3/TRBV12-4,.,CASSFEARTETQYF,TGTGCCAGCAGTTTTGAGGCCAGAACAGAGACCCAGTACTTC
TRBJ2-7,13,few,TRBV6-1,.,CASSELLVDEQYF,TGTGCCAGCAGTGAATTGCTGGTGGACGAGCAGTACTTC
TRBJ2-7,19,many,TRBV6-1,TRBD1,CASSERNSPGTGVTYEQYF,TGTGCCAGCAGTGAAAGGAATTCCCCAGGGACAGGGGTAACCTACGAGCAGTACTTC
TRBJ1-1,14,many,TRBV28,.,CASSFGGRGREAFF,TGTGCCAGCAGTTTTGGTGGGCGGGGGCGGGAAGCTTTCTTT
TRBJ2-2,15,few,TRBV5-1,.,CASSFSWGSAGELFF,TGCGCCAGCAGCTTCTCCTGGGGGTCGGCCGGGGAGCTGTTTTTT
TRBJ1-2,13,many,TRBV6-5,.,CASSIQGTYGYTF,TGTGCCAGCAGTATCCAGGGTACCTATGGCTACACCTTC
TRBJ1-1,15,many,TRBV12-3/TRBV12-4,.,CASSIPYSKNTEAFF,TGTGCCAGCAGTATTCCCTACAGCAAAAACACTGAAGCTTTCTTT
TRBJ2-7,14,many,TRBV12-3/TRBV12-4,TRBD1,CASSMGQITYEQYF,TGTGCCAGCAGTATGGGACAGATAACCTACGAGCAGTACTTC
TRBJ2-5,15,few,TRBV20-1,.,CSARAPGGRQETQYF,TGCAGTGCTAGGGCGCCCGGCGGCCGCCAAGAGACCCAGTACTTC
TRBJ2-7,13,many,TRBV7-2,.,CASSFRPSGEQYF,TGTGCCAGCAGCTTTAGACCCTCGGGGGAGCAGTACTTC
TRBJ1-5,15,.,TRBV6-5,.,CASSYLRGGNQPQHF,TGTGCCAGCAGTTACCTCAGGGGTGGCAATCAGCCCCAGCATTTT
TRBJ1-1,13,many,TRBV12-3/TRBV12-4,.,CASSPLPNTEAFF,TGTGCCAGCAGTCCTCTTCCGAACACTGAAGCTTTCTTT
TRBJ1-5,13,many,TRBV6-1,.,CASSELENQPQHF,TGTGCCAGCAGTGAACTTGAGAATCAGCCCCAGCATTTT
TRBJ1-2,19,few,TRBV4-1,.,CASSQYYFGFYPSNYGYTF,TGCGCCAGCAGCCAATATTATTTTGGATTCTATCCCTCTAACTATGGCTACACCTTC
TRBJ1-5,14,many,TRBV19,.,CASSIDLGYQPQHF,TGTGCCAGTAGTATAGATCTGGGTTATCAGCCCCAGCATTTT
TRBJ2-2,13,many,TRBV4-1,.,CASSPDNTGELFF,TGCGCCAGCAGCCCGGACAACACCGGGGAGCTGTTTTTT
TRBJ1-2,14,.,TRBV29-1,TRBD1,CSATGQGRTYGYTF,TGCAGCGCCACCGGACAGGGTCGGACCTATGGCTACACCTTC
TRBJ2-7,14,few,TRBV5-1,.,CASSAVGPYYEQYF,TGCGCCAGCAGCGCCGTGGGCCCCTACTACGAGCAGTACTTC
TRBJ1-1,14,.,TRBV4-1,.,CAISQPVLNTEAFF,TGCGCCATCAGCCAACCAGTCCTGAACACTGAGGCTTTCTTT
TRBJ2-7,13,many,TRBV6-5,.,CASSNLGGYEQYF,TGTGCCAGCAGTAACCTCGGGGGCTACGAGCAGTACTTC
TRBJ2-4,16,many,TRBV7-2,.,CASSLGGAGRSNIQYF,TGTGCCAGCAGCTTAGGGGGGGCGGGACGGTCAAACATTCAGTACTTC
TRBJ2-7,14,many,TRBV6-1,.,CASSDRGDTDEQYF,TGTGCCAGCAGTGATCGAGGGGACACCGACGAGCAGTACTTC
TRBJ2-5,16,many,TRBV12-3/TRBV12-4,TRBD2,CASSSSGAGSQETQYF,TGTGCCAGCAGTTCAAGCGGGGCAGGGTCCCAAGAGACCCAGTACTTC
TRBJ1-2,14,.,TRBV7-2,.,CASSFRSENYGYTF,TGTGCCAGCAGCTTTAGGTCAGAGAATTATGGCTACACCTTC
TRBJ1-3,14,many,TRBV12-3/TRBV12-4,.,CAISSGSGGNTIYF,TGTGCCATCAGTTCTGGATCTGGAGGAAACACCATATATTTT
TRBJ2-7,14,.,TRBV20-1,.,CSAPERSGTKQQYF,TGCAGTGCCCCGGAGCGCTCCGGGACGAAGCAGCAGTACTTC
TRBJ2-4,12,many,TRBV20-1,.,CSAGSSAGIQYF,TGCAGTGCTGGGTCTTCCGCGGGCATTCAGTACTTC
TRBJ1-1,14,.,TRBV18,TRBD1,CASSQTGGATEAFF,TGTGCCAGCTCGCAAACAGGGGGCGCGACTGAAGCTTTCTTT
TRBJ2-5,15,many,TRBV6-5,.,CASSYSSGVQETQYF,TGTGCCAGCAGTTACTCGTCCGGGGTCCAAGAGACCCAGTACTTC
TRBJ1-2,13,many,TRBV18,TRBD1,CASSPGQGHGYTF,TGTGCCAGCAGCCCCGGACAGGGACATGGCTACACCTTC
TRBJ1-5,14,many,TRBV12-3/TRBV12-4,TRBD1,CASRGGTGERPQHF,TGTGCCAGCAGGGGGGGGACAGGAGAACGGCCCCAGCATTTT
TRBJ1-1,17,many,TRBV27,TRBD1,CASSLSPGQGETTEAFF,TGTGCCAGCAGTTTAAGCCCGGGACAGGGGGAGACCACTGAAGCTTTCTTT
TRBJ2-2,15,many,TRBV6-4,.,CASSQTLGTSGELFF,TGTGCCAGCAGCCAAACCCTAGGTACAAGCGGGGAGCTGTTTTTT
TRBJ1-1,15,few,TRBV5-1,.,CASSSGVLRLGEAFF,TGCGCCAGCAGTTCGGGGGTCCTCCGCTTAGGAGAAGCTTTCTTT
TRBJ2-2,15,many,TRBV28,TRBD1,CASLGQGLDTGELFF,TGTGCCAGCTTAGGACAGGGCCTCGACACCGGGGAGCTGTTTTTT
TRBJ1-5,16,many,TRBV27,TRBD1,CANRDRDYFSNQPQHF,TGTGCCAACCGGGACAGGGATTATTTCAGCAATCAGCCCCAGCATTTT
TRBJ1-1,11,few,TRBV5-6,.,CASSLHTEAFF,TGTGCCAGCAGCCTCCACACTGAAGCTTTCTTT
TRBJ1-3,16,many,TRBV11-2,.,CASSLVRGPSGNTIYF,TGTGCCAGCAGCTTAGTTAGGGGACCCTCTGGAAACACCATATATTTT
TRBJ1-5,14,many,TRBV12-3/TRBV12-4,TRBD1,CASSTGVRNQPQHF,TGTGCCAGCAGTACAGGGGTTCGCAATCAGCCCCAGCATTTT
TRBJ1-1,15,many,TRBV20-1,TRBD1,CSARVFGQEYTEAFF,TGCAGTGCTAGAGTTTTCGGACAGGAATACACTGAAGCTTTCTTT
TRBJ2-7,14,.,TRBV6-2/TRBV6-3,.,CASSYSGQRGEQYF,TGTGCCAGCAGTTACTCGGGACAACGGGGCGAGCAGTACTTC
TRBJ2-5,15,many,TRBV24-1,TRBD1,CATSDGTGAFETQYF,TGTGCCACCAGTGATGGGACAGGGGCGTTTGAGACCCAGTACTTC
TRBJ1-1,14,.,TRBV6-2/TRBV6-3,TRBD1,CASKTGGLRTEAFF,TGTGCCAGCAAGACAGGGGGTCTAAGGACTGAAGCTTTCTTT
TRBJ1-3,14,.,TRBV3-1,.,CASSQVSRGDTIYF,TGTGCCAGCAGCCAAGTTTCCAGGGGCGACACCATATATTTT
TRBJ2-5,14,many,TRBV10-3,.,CAISESTGQETQYF,TGTGCCATCAGTGAGTCGACGGGGCAAGAGACCCAGTACTTC
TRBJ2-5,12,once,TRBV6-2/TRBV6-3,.,CASSSNLETQYF,TGTGCCAGCAGTTCTAACCTGGAGACCCAGTACTTC
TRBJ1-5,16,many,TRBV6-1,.,CASSAGPGLGDQPQHF,TGTGCCAGCAGCGCCGGGCCAGGGCTAGGGGATCAGCCCCAGCATTTT
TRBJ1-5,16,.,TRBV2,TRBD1,CASSWTGGEGNQPQHF,TGTGCCAGCAGCTGGACAGGGGGCGAGGGCAATCAGCCCCAGCATTTT
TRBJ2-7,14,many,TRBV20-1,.,CSARTGEGTYEQYF,TGCAGTGCTAGAACAGGGGAGGGAACCTACGAGCAGTACTTC
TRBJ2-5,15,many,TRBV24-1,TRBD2,CATSVGGGIQETQYF,TGTGCCACCAGTGTGGGGGGGGGAATCCAAGAGACCCAGTACTTC
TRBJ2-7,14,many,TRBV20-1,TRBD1,CSVGRQGISYEQYF,TGCAGTGTTGGGAGACAGGGGATATCCTACGAGCAGTACTTC
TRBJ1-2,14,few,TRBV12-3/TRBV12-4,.,CASSPLQGLGGYTF,TGTGCCAGCAGTCCCCTGCAGGGGTTAGGTGGCTACACCTTC